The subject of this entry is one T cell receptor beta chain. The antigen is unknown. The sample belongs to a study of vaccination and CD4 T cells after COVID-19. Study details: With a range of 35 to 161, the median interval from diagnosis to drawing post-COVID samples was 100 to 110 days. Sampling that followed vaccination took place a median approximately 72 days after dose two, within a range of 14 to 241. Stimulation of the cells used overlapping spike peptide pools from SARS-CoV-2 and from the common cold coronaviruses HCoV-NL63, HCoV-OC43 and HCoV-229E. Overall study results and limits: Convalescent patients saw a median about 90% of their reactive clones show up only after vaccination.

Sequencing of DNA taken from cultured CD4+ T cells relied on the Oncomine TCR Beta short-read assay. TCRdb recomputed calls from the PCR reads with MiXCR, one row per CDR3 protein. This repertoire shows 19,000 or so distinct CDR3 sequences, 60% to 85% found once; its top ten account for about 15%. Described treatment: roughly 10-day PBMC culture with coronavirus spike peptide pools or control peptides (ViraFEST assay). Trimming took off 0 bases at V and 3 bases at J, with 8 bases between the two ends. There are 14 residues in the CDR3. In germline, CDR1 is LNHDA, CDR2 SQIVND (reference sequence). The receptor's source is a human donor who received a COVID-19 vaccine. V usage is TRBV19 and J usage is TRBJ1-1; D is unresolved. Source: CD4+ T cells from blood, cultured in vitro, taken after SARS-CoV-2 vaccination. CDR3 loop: CASSIEGLDTEAFF. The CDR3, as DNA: TGTGCCAGTAGTATAGAGGGCCTCGACACTGAAGCTTTCTTT.